These 10 T cell receptor beta chains were sequenced from one sample in a study of T cell changes during pregnancy in multiple sclerosis. The repertoire was sequenced with immunoSEQ multiplex PCR; TCRdb's copy has only in-frame clones and lacks some. The sample has approximately 30,000 clones, approximately 87% seen once. Sample: CD8+ T cells from peripheral blood mononuclear cells, taken after pregnancy. These receptors came from a female donor with multiple sclerosis, enrolled in a pregnancy study.

The chain has TRBV29-1 and TRBJ2-1, with D perhaps matching TRBD1 (6 bases). The V gene's germline CDR1 is SQVTM and CDR2 ANQGSEA. The CDR3 runs 14 residues. Between the trimmed V and J ends, which lost 6 bases and 3 bases, there was a span of 15 bases. The CDR3 spells CSVPAGAGYNEQFF. The CDR3 bases are TGCAGCGTCCCAGCAGGGGCGGGCTACAATGAGCAGTTCTTC.

This chain joins TRBV4-3 and TRBJ1-5, with D possibly being TRBD1 (6 bases). The V end lost 0 bases, the J end lost 4 bases, and 10 bases lay between the germline ends. The CDR3 sequence is 15 residues long. Per the germline V gene, CDR1 is LGHNA and CDR2 is YSLEER. CDR3 DNA sequence: TGCGCCAGCAGCCAAGAACCAGGGGCGAATCAGCCCCAGCATTTT. Its translation is CASSQEPGANQPQHF.

The genes are TRBV14 and TRBJ2-4, with D possibly TRBD1 on 6 matching bases. The ends were cut back, 1 base at V and 15 bases at J, with 16 bases in the middle. The CDR3 length is 13 residues. Germline CDR1 SGHDN, CDR2 FVKESK. The CDR3 nucleotides read TGTGCCAGCAGCCAAGGTGGGGGACACAATCTGTACTTC. Encoded protein: CASSQGGGHNLYF.

The genes are TRBV6-4 and TRBJ2-5; perhaps TRBD1 as D (5 bases). The CDR3 is 13 amino acids. V lost 5 bases to trimming and J lost 1 base, with 8 bases between them. Germline V CDR1 and CDR2: MRHNA, SNTAGT. The chain's CDR3 is CASSSTVQETQYF. CDR3 DNA sequence: TGTGCCAGCAGTTCGACAGTCCAAGAGACCCAGTACTTC.

This chain uses TRBV7-9 with TRBJ2-2, with D tentatively TRBD1 (6 bases). V gave up 6 bases and J gave up 0 bases, with 11 bases separating them. The CDR3 spans 15 residues. Germline V lookup: CDR1 SEHNR, CDR2 FQNEAQ (reference sequence). Written as DNA, the CDR3 is TGTGCCAGCAGGCCCGGGACAACGAACACCGGGGAGCTGTTTTTT. Translated: CASRPGTTNTGELFF.

V gene TRBV7-6 combines with J gene TRBJ2-1; 16 nucleotides match TRBD2. V trimming: 5 bases; J trimming: 8 bases; junction bases outside the gene matches: 3. Germline V CDR1 and CDR2: SGHVS, FNYEAQ. CDR3 length: 15 residues. CDR3 residues: CASSPGTSGGDEQFF. The CDR3 DNA sequence: TGTGCCAGCAGCCCGGGGACTAGCGGGGGGGATGAGCAGTTCTTC.

The V gene is TRBV27, the J gene TRBJ2-7; TRBD1 matches 9 bases. The CDR3 has 12 amino acids. The germline V gene encodes CDR1 MNHEY and CDR2 SMNVEV (reference sequence). J was trimmed by 9 bases and V by 5 bases; bases with no gene match: 5. CDR3 sequence reads: CASSPDRGRQYF. Here the CDR3 DNA reads TGTGCCAGCAGTCCGGACAGGGGCAGGCAGTACTTC.

A single count supports this clone. The sample has other DNA sequences that encode this CDR3 too. The chain uses TRBV15 and TRBJ1-1; D not resolved. Trimming removed 3 bases at V and 5 bases at J, with 10 bases between. Germline lookup yields CDR1 LNHNV and CDR2 YYDKDF (reference sequence). The CDR3 totals 13 residues. This chain's CDR3 is CATSSHRGTEAFF. The CDR3 coding sequence is TGTGCCACCAGCAGCCACCGGGGAACTGAAGCTTTCTTT.

This chain joins TRBV2 and TRBJ2-7, with D possibly matching TRBD1 (6 bases). Deletions cut 1 base from V and 3 bases from J, with 13 bases between. The length of the CDR3 is 15 residues. The germline gives CDR1 SNHLY, CDR2 FYNNEI. The CDR3 here is CASSEDSQGLYEQYF. The CDR3 coding sequence is TGTGCCAGCAGTGAAGACTCGCAGGGGCTCTACGAGCAGTACTTC.

In this sample, this clone turned up once. Written as DNA, the CDR3 is TGTGCCAGCAGTGAGGGGCTGTATAGCAATCAGCCCCAGCATTTT. It codes for CASSEGLYSNQPQHF. This chain connects TRBV2 to TRBJ1-5; D perhaps matches TRBD1 (5 bases). Germline values: CDR1 SNHLY, CDR2 FYNNEI. Trimming left V 3 bases short and J 0 bases short, with 9 bases between. The CDR3 is 15 amino acids.